These T cell receptor beta chains were read from a single sample in a study of cytomegalovirus exposure and HLA in healthy donors. Produced via immunoSEQ multiplex PCR; TCRdb's table is partial and in-frame only. The sample includes over 75,000 clones, 85% of them seen just once. The source material was PBMCs. The origin of the receptors is a man aged 18 to 29 in good health and CMV-seropositive. Both conserved end residues are part of each CDR3. D genes are given only for firm matches. Clone size, where shown, is once, few, many, or a class for clones that have expanded.

cdr3_length d_call j_call v_call clone_size cdr3_aa cdr3_nt
13 TRBD1 TRBJ2-7 TRBV28 . CASSPQGAHEQYF TGTGCCAGCAGCCCTCAGGGGGCCCACGAGCAGTACTTC
12 . TRBJ2-1 TRBV27 . CASSSDGNEQFF TGTGCCAGCAGTTCCGACGGGAATGAGCAGTTCTTC
16 . TRBJ2-5 TRBV19 . CASSLTGYRSEETQYF TGTGCCAGTAGTCTTACAGGGTATCGGAGCGAAGAGACCCAGTACTTC
17 TRBD2 TRBJ2-1 TRBV11-2 . CASIFGYGTSGSDEQFF TGTGCCAGCATCTTTGGGTATGGGACTAGCGGGAGCGATGAGCAGTTCTTC
16 . TRBJ2-4 TRBV6-7 once CASSPVNVGAKNIQYF TGTGCCAGCAGCCCCGTGAATGTCGGGGCCAAAAACATTCAGTACTTC
15 TRBD1 TRBJ1-1 TRBV5-1 once CASYRGTGGNTEAFF TGCGCCAGCTACCGCGGGACAGGGGGGAACACTGAAGCTTTCTTT
13 . TRBJ2-7 TRBV11-1 . CASSLQVSYEQYF TGTGCCAGCAGCTTACAGGTATCCTACGAGCAGTACTTC
13 TRBD1 TRBJ2-7 TRBV28 . CASLNRGNYEQYF TGTGCCAGCCTCAACAGGGGAAACTACGAGCAGTACTTC
13 TRBD1 TRBJ1-2 TRBV5-1 . CASSFGQGDGYTF TGCGCCAGCAGCTTCGGACAGGGTGATGGCTACACCTTC
14 . TRBJ2-2 TRBV6-5 . CASSYGQVVGELFF TGTGCCAGCAGTTACGGTCAGGTTGTCGGGGAGCTGTTTTTT
17 TRBD2 TRBJ2-5 TRBV19 . CASSSSGRAMWQETQYF TGTGCCAGTAGTAGTAGCGGGAGGGCGATGTGGCAAGAGACCCAGTACTTC
14 . TRBJ1-2 TRBV27 . CASRSGLFNYGYTF TGTGCCAGCAGATCAGGCCTGTTTAACTATGGCTACACCTTC
17 TRBD2 TRBJ2-5 TRBV5-1 . CASSSGLAGGPGETQYF TGCGCCAGCAGCTCCGGACTAGCGGGAGGGCCGGGGGAGACCCAGTACTTC
13 . TRBJ2-3 TRBV29-1 once CSGAGTYTDTQYF TGCAGCGGGGCGGGGACCTACACAGATACGCAGTATTTT
15 . TRBJ2-5 TRBV4-2 . CASSQAGSKQETQYF TGTGCCAGCAGCCAAGCGGGATCGAAACAAGAGACCCAGTACTTC
12 . TRBJ2-2 TRBV5-4 few CASISEPGELFF TGTGCCAGCATCAGCGAACCCGGGGAGCTGTTTTTT
12 . TRBJ1-5 TRBV19 . CASSIGGQPQHF TGTGCCAGTAGTATAGGAGGGCAGCCCCAGCATTTT
13 . TRBJ1-1 TRBV25-1 . CASSFVGGTEAFF TGTGCCAGCAGTTTTGTAGGGGGCACTGAAGCTTTCTTT
14 . TRBJ1-1 TRBV5-4 . CASSLATRDTEAFF TGTGCCAGCAGCTTGGCTACCCGGGACACTGAAGCTTTCTTT
16 TRBD2 TRBJ2-5 TRBV29-1 . CSVEVATSGREETQYF TGCAGCGTTGAAGTAGCCACTAGCGGGAGGGAAGAGACCCAGTACTTC
16 TRBD2 TRBJ2-7 TRBV14 . CASSQAYEREFYEQYF TGTGCCAGCAGCCAAGCATATGAGCGGGAGTTCTACGAGCAGTACTTC
19 TRBD2 TRBJ2-6 TRBV28 . CASSLVAGGFSSGANVLTF TGTGCCAGCAGTTTAGTAGCGGGCGGTTTTAGCTCTGGGGCCAACGTCCTGACTTTC
13 TRBD1 TRBJ2-5 TRBV28 . CASLTGGGETQYF TGTGCCAGCCTGACAGGGGGCGGGGAGACCCAGTACTTC
15 . TRBJ1-1 TRBV6-6 . CASSYSLQGNTEAFF TGTGCCAGCAGTTACTCTTTACAGGGGAACACTGAAGCTTTCTTT
15 TRBD2 TRBJ2-3 TRBV6-4 many CASSEGLASTDTQYF TGTGCCAGCAGCGAAGGACTAGCGAGCACAGATACGCAGTATTTT
15 . TRBJ1-4 TRBV7-9 . CASSPTVTSNEKLFF TGTGCCAGCAGCCCTACGGTAACCTCTAATGAAAAACTGTTTTTT
15 . TRBJ2-7 TRBV19 once CASSIQGGSIYEQYF TGTGCCAGTAGCATTCAGGGGGGCTCTATCTACGAGCAGTACTTC
14 . TRBJ2-7 TRBV28 few CASRVSDYAYEQYF TGTGCCAGCAGGGTTTCGGACTACGCCTACGAGCAGTACTTC
15 . TRBJ2-7 TRBV2 . CASSDGRAARYEQYF TGTGCCAGCAGTGACGGTCGAGCGGCCAGATACGAGCAGTACTTC
14 TRBD2 TRBJ2-7 TRBV5-1 . CASSLRLAGYEQYF TGCGCCAGCAGCTTGAGGCTAGCGGGCTACGAGCAGTACTTC
13 TRBD1 TRBJ1-2 TRBV5-1 . CASSLDRAYGYTF TGCGCCAGCAGCTTAGACAGGGCCTATGGCTACACCTTC
15 . TRBJ2-7 TRBV5-5 few CASSEGDARIYEQYF TGTGCCAGCAGCGAAGGGGATGCCCGGATCTACGAGCAGTACTTC
12 . TRBJ2-3 TRBV10-3 . CAVTSGTDTQYF TGTGCCGTTACCTCCGGGACAGATACGCAGTATTTT
15 TRBD2 TRBJ2-5 TRBV10-2 . CASRRVLAAQETQYF TGCGCCAGCAGGAGGGTCCTAGCGGCACAAGAGACCCAGTACTTC
15 TRBD1 TRBJ2-1 TRBV27 once CASGVRDRSYNEQFF TGTGCCAGCGGGGTACGGGACAGATCCTACAATGAGCAGTTCTTC
13 . TRBJ1-1 TRBV6-5 . CASSYIERREAFF TGTGCCAGCAGTTACATAGAGAGGAGAGAAGCTTTCTTT
13 . TRBJ1-1 TRBV29-1 . CSVTPGISSEAFF TGCAGCGTTACCCCCGGGATATCATCTGAAGCTTTCTTT
12 . TRBJ1-5 TRBV30 . CAWSWAGQPQHF TGTGCCTGGAGCTGGGCGGGGCAGCCCCAGCATTTT
15 TRBD2 TRBJ2-5 TRBV27 . CASTALAGVRETQYF TGTGCCAGCACCGCACTAGCGGGAGTTCGAGAGACCCAGTACTTC
14 . TRBJ1-3 TRBV27 . CASSVSPRGNTIYF TGTGCCAGTTCGGTGAGTCCTCGTGGAAACACCATATATTTT
14 TRBD2 TRBJ2-1 TRBV5-4 . CASSNGLAHNEQFF TGTGCCAGCAGCAACGGACTAGCCCACAATGAGCAGTTCTTC
16 . TRBJ2-7 TRBV21-1 . CASSKASPHVSYEQYF TGTGCCAGCAGCAAAGCCAGTCCTCACGTATCCTACGAGCAGTACTTC
15 . TRBJ2-1 TRBV5-1 . CASSLGGTAGSEQFF TGCGCCAGCAGCTTGGGAGGGACTGCCGGGAGTGAGCAGTTCTTC
15 . TRBJ1-1 TRBV5-6 . CASSLGGTLNTEAFF TGTGCCAGCAGCTTGGGCGGGACTCTGAACACTGAAGCTTTCTTT
14 . TRBJ1-1 TRBV19 . CASSTRTENTEAFF TGTGCCAGTAGTACCCGGACAGAGAACACTGAAGCTTTCTTT
12 . TRBJ2-2 TRBV19 . CASSGNSGELFF TGTGCCAGTTCAGGGAACTCAGGGGAGCTGTTTTTT